A selection of T cell receptor beta chains follows, all from one sample in a study of blood T cell repertoires in COVID-19. The table came from immunoSEQ multiplex PCR; TCRdb's copy has only in-frame clones and leaves some out. The sample consists of around 26,000 clones, 60% to 70% of them appearing once. Sequenced sample: peripheral blood. These receptors came from a man between 60 and 75 years old with active or convalescent COVID-19. CDR3s leave out the opening cysteine and the closing phenylalanine or tryptophan. Fields, in order: clone size, V gene, CDR3 protein. Size values are once, few and many counts, or a class for expanded clones, and some rows have none.

NA,TRBV7-2,ASSSGGVPGELF
NA,TRBV21-1,ASSNRGKQGFFLYEQY
NA,TRBV14,ASSRFTGGWTEAF
NA,TRBV5-1,ASSLLTSGAYNEQF
few,TRBV18,ASTPLTDYTEAF
NA,TRBV4-1,ASSQVGRDRGVDTQY
NA,TRBV3-1/TRBV3-2,ASSRRKTNNEQF
NA,TRBV7-6,ASSLGGSGQGSYEQY
NA,TRBV28,ASSLWSGGAYNEQF
NA,TRBV6-5,ASSMTGEGGYT